Reported below is one T cell receptor beta chain. The target of this receptor is not known. Base qualities are not at hand, and no much larger clone is one base apart. A distance of 8 bases separates the germline ends of V and J, which lose 0 bases and 5 bases respectively. The germline V gene (reference sequence) sets CDR1 to SGHNT and CDR2 to YYREEE. Including cysteine and phenylalanine, the CDR3 has 13 amino acids. Left in the record is the CDR3 DNA by itself, 39 bases read in frame from the first base. This record comes from a study of chemoradiotherapy in HPV16-positive cancers (dated by TCRdb to between 2022 and 2023). Looking at the study overall: Candidate HPV-specific T-cell clones and common TCR motifs were defined through functional T-cell assays on cells from a couple of HPV16-positive patients. The study asked whether T-cell immunity against the HPV oncoproteins E6 and E7 changes during chemoradiotherapy and whether it affects survival. The candidate HPV-specific TCRs and motifs were subsequently tracked in TCR repertoires obtained from roughly 90 patients with HPV-related cancers. On the study overall, not on this receptor specifically: Expansion of candidate HPV-specific clones and E7-related TCR motifs was observed in the tumor microenvironment during treatment, whereas no such expansion was observed for non-HPV-specific T cells. In HPV16-positive patients, expansion of HPV-responsive T cells during chemoradiotherapy was associated with improved recurrence-free survival. The functional definition of HPV-specific T cells was derived from only two HPV16-positive patients, and the survival association was reported for HPV16-positive patients.

Library construction relied on the immunoSEQ multiplex PCR assay. TCRdb carries this immuneACCESS record with in-frame sequences only. Its versions omit some clonotypes, under half of them owing to an unresolved V gene in the studies checked, with the rest unexplained. Present in this sample are approximately 840 clones, nearly 90% of which were seen just once. The ten largest clones capture about 15% of the sample. Repertoires were sampled repeatedly over the course of chemoradiotherapy, so clonal expansion could be followed in the tumor microenvironment. This sample comprised tumor tissue, obtained from a patient who underwent chemoradiotherapy. The chain is encoded by TRBV5-4 joined to TRBJ1-1, with no reliable assignment of the D segment. This TCR derives from a human donor with HPV-associated anogenital cancer. The DNA sequence is as follows: TGTGCCAGCAGCTTGGCCGTAGGGACTGAAGCTTTCTTT. This is translated as CASSLAVGTEAFF.